A selection of T cell receptor beta chains follows, all from one sample in a study of breast tumors, draining lymph nodes, adjacent tissues. TCRdb ran MiXCR on the multiplex PCR reads and lists one entry per CDR3 protein. The table shows 150,000 to 200,000 distinct CDR3 sequences, with roughly 31% occurring only once. Sequenced input: axillary lymph node tissue. The receptors were sampled from a female donor with breast cancer. Some clones in this sample may be carry-over from other donors' samples. Each CDR3 is given with its conserved first and last residue. The order of the fields is clone size, J gene, D gene, V gene, CDR3 protein, CDR3 DNA. A D gene is named only where the DNA matches it firmly. Size is stated for part of the rows, as once, few or many counts, or as a class when the clone is expanded.

many TRBJ2-7 TRBD2 TRBV20-1 CSARGGLAGGLQYF TGCAGTGCTAGAGGGGGATTAGCGGGGGGGCTGCAGTACTTC
many TRBJ2-5 - TRBV15 CATSTLFSLGKGETQYF TGTGCCACCAGCACACTATTTAGTTTGGGGAAAGGAGAGACCCAGTACTTC
many TRBJ2-7 TRBD1 TRBV18 CASSRRDRADEQYF TGTGCCAGCTCCCGCCGGGACAGGGCTGACGAGCAGTACTTC
many TRBJ1-2 TRBD1 TRBV20-1 CSAWDRGSGYTF TGCAGTGCGTGGGACAGGGGTAGTGGCTACACCTTC
many TRBJ2-5 TRBD1 TRBV7-9 CASSLARGQKETQYF TGTGCCAGCAGCTTAGCCAGGGGGCAGAAAGAGACCCAGTACTTC
many TRBJ2-3 - TRBV9 CASSVGGQLGDTQYF TGTGCCAGCAGCGTGGGAGGACAGTTGGGAGATACGCAGTATTTT
few TRBJ2-3 - TRBV30 CAWSVGGDTQYF TGTGCCTGGAGTGTAGGGGGAGATACGCAGTATTTT
few TRBJ2-7 TRBD1 TRBV28 CASRPGQNYEQYF TGTGCCAGCAGACCGGGACAGAACTACGAGCAGTACTTC
many TRBJ2-1 - TRBV20-1 CSALGAGVYEQFF TGCAGTGCTTTGGGGGCCGGAGTTTATGAGCAGTTCTTC
many TRBJ2-7 - TRBV30 CAWSSSSDEQYF TGTGCCTGGAGCTCTTCTTCGGACGAGCAGTACTTC
many TRBJ1-4 TRBD1 TRBV11-2 CASSRGRGEKLFF TGTGCCAGCAGCAGGGGGCGTGGGGAAAAACTGTTTTTT
few TRBJ2-6 TRBD1 TRBV6-5 CASTRQGAPSEPSSGANVLTF TGTGCCAGCACCCGACAGGGGGCCCCTTCTGAACCCTCCTCTGGGGCCAACGTCCTGACTTTC
few TRBJ1-5 - TRBV5-8 CASTSPRTERSNQPQHF TGTGCCAGCACCTCTCCGAGGACTGAAAGGAGCAATCAGCCCCAGCATTTT
many TRBJ1-3 - TRBV20-1 CSARQGSGNTIYF TGCAGTGCTAGACAGGGTTCTGGAAACACCATATATTTT
- TRBJ1-3 - TRBV14 CASSPHSSGNTIYF TGTGCCAGCAGCCCTCATAGTTCTGGAAACACCATATATTTT
- TRBJ1-4 TRBD1 TRBV2 CASRATLGTAPKLFF TGTGCCAGCAGGGCGACCCTCGGGACAGCTCCAAAACTGTTTTTT
many TRBJ1-6 - TRBV5-5 CASSLGPNSPLHF TGTGCCAGCAGCTTAGGACCCAATTCACCCCTCCACTTT
many TRBJ1-2 - TRBV12-3/TRBV12-4 CASSLMGVSGYTF TGTGCCAGCAGTTTAATGGGAGTGAGTGGCTACACCTTC
few TRBJ2-1 TRBD2 TRBV7-9 CASSSTRGLAGGEFF TGTGCCAGCAGCTCCACCCGGGGACTAGCGGGAGGGGAGTTCTTC
many TRBJ2-3 - TRBV7-9 CASSAPGTATTDTQYF TGTGCCAGCAGCGCCCCCGGGACCGCAACCACAGATACGCAGTATTTT
once TRBJ2-3 TRBD2 TRBV15 CATSRASGGITDTQYF TGTGCCACCAGCAGGGCCTCGGGGGGGATTACAGATACGCAGTATTTT
many TRBJ2-1 - TRBV19 CASSIGGAGGGNEQFF TGTGCCAGTAGTATCGGCGGGGCCGGCGGAGGCAATGAGCAGTTCTTC
- TRBJ2-1 TRBD1 TRBV2 CASSDERTGANNEQFF TGTGCCAGCAGTGACGAAAGGACAGGGGCGAACAATGAGCAGTTCTTC
many TRBJ1-2 - TRBV7-3 CASSLMGGSNYGYTF TGTGCCAGCAGCTTAATGGGCGGGTCTAACTATGGCTACACCTTC
- TRBJ1-4 - TRBV29-1 CSWGGGKLFF TGCAGCTGGGGGGGGGGAAAACTGTTTTTT
few TRBJ1-1 - TRBV7-3 CASSLVFNTEAFF TGTGCCAGCAGCTTAGTATTTAACACTGAAGCTTTCTTT
many TRBJ1-6 TRBD1 TRBV13 CASSSDRGPLHF TGTGCCAGCAGCTCCGACAGGGGGCCCCTCCACTTT
- TRBJ2-1 TRBD2 TRBV29-1 CSVFGTSGDEQFF TGCAGCGTCTTCGGGACTAGCGGGGATGAGCAGTTCTTC
- TRBJ2-2 - TRBV6-2/TRBV6-3 CASSFTRTTGELFF TGTGCCAGCAGTTTCACAAGGACCACCGGGGAGCTGTTTTTT
many TRBJ2-1 TRBD2 TRBV12-3/TRBV12-4 CASSLSGRGHNEQFF TGTGCCAGCAGCTTGAGCGGGAGGGGCCACAATGAGCAGTTCTTC
- TRBJ2-2 - TRBV6-4 CASSDPSGELFF TGTGCCAGCAGTGACCCCAGCGGGGAGCTGTTTTTT
many TRBJ2-3 TRBD2 TRBV5-1 CASSLGGTSGTDTQYF TGCGCCAGCAGCTTGGGGGGGACTAGCGGCACAGATACGCAGTATTTT
- TRBJ2-5 - TRBV2 CASSEEGRGVETQYF TGTGCCAGCAGTGAAGAGGGCAGGGGGGTGGAGACCCAGTACTTC
many TRBJ2-5 - TRBV7-2 CASSWGGQETQYF TGTGCCAGCAGCTGGGGTGGTCAGGAGACCCAGTACTTC
many TRBJ2-1 - TRBV6-5 CASSYYRHNEHEQFF TGTGCCAGCAGTTACTATAGGCACAACGAGCATGAGCAGTTCTTC
many TRBJ2-1 TRBD2 TRBV9 CASSVVAGAYNEQFF TGTGCCAGCAGCGTAGTAGCGGGAGCCTACAATGAGCAGTTCTTC
many TRBJ2-7 TRBD2 TRBV6-2/TRBV6-3 CASSSPASGHPYEQYF TGTGCCAGCAGTTCACCCGCTAGCGGTCATCCCTACGAGCAGTACTTC
many TRBJ2-7 TRBD1 TRBV20-1 CSAFPGQGASEKQYF TGCAGTGCCTTCCCCGGACAGGGGGCCTCTGAGAAGCAGTACTTC
many TRBJ1-2 - TRBV5-4 CASSLGVSDGYTF TGTGCCAGCAGCTTGGGAGTTTCGGATGGCTACACCTTC
- TRBJ1-4 - TRBV7-2 CASTKLGEKLFF TGTGCCAGCACCAAGTTGGGGGAAAAACTGTTTTTT
many TRBJ2-7 TRBD2 TRBV7-2 CASSLVGGLAGGIRYEQYF TGTGCCAGCAGCTTAGTAGGGGGACTAGCGGGAGGTATTAGGTACGAGCAGTACTTC